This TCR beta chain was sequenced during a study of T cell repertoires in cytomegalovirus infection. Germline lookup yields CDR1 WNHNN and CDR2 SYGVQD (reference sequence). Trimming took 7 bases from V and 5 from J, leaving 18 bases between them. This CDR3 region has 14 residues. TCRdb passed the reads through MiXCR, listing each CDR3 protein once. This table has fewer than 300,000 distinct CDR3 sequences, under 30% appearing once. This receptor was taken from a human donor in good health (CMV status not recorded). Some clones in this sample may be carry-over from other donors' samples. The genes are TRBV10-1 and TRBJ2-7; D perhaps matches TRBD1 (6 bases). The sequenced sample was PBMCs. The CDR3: CASITYRRGHEQYF. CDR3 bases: TGCGCCAGCATCACATATCGCAGGGGCCACGAGCAGTACTTC.